Described below is a single T cell receptor beta chain sequence and its context. Germline values: CDR1 SGHDN, CDR2 FVKESK. V lost 4 bases, J lost 7 bases, and 10 bases lay in between. CDR3 length: 13 residues. These data originate in a study of T cell responses to AZD1222 COVID-19 vaccine. The repertoire was sequenced with immunoSEQ multiplex PCR; TCRdb's copy has only in-frame clones and lacks some. In the table there are some 31,000 clones, about 80% of which are singletons. The gene calls are TRBV14 and TRBJ1-4, with D hard to call. The sequence was obtained from an adult who received the AZD1222 COVID-19 vaccine. Material: peripheral blood, obtained 28 days after the second AZD1222 dose. The CDR3 region is CASSRDDGEKLFF. CDR3 DNA sequence: TGTGCCAGCAGCCGGGATGATGGTGAAAAACTGTTTTTT.